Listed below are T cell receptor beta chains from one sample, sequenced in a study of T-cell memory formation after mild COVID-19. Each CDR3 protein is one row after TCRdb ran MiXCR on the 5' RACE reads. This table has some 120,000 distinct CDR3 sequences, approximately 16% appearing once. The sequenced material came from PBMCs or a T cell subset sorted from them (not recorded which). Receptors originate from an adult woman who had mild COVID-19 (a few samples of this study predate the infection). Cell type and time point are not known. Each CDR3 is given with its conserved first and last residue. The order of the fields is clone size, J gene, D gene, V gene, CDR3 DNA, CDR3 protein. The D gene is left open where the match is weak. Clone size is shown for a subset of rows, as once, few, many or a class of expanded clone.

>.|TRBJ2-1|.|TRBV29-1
TGCAGCGCGAGTGTGGCAGGACGACTCAATGAGCAGTTCTTC
CSASVAGRLNEQFF
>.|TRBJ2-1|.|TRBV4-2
TGTGCCAGCTCAGAACCGGGTTTCAATGAGCAGTTCTTC
CASSEPGFNEQFF
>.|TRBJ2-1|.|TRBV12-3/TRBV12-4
TGTGCCAGCAGTTTTTTACAGGGAAAGTACAATGAGCAGTTCTTC
CASSFLQGKYNEQFF
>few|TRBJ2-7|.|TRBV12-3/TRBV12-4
TGTGCCAGCAGCCTCCGGGACTTACAGCAGTACTTC
CASSLRDLQQYF
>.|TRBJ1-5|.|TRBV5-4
TGTGCCAGCAGCTTGGCCGGTAATAGCAATCAGCCCCAGCATTTT
CASSLAGNSNQPQHF
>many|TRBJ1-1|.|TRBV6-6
TGTGCCAGCTTAAAGTCAGGCGGTGAAGCTTTCTTT
CASLKSGGEAFF
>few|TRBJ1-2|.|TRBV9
TGTGCCAGCAGCCCCCGCTCCGGATTCAATAACTATGGCTACACCTTC
CASSPRSGFNNYGYTF
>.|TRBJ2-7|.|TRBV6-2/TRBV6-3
TGTGCCAGCATGGAACACCTACTTTCCTACGAGCAGTACTTC
CASMEHLLSYEQYF
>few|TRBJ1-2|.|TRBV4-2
TGTGCCAGCAGCCAACCCTTTGACGGGTTTAAGGGCTACACCTTC
CASSQPFDGFKGYTF
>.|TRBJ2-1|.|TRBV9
TGTGCCAGCAGCGTAGATGGGGGGGCTGGTGAGCAGTTCTTC
CASSVDGGAGEQFF
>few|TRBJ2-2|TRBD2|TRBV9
TGTGCCAGCAGCGAGGGACTAGCCTTGGCCGGGGAGCTGTTTTTT
CASSEGLALAGELFF
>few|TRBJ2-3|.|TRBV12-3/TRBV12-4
TGTGCCAGCAGTTTAGGGGACAGAATATTCACTAGCGGCACCCTAAGGGATACGCAGTATTTT
CASSLGDRIFTSGTLRDTQYF
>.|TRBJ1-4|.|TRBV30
TGTGCCTGCAGTCGCGGGGGGACGGACGAAAAACTGTTTTTT
CACSRGGTDEKLFF
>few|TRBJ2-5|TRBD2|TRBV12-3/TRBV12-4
TGTGCCAGCAGTGGAAACCTAGCGGGGGGGACCCAGTACTTC
CASSGNLAGGTQYF
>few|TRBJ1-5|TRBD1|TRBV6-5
TGTGCCAGCAGTTACTCTAGGACAGGGAGTAATCAGCCCCAGCATTTT
CASSYSRTGSNQPQHF
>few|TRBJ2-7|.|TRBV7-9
TGTGCCAGCAGCTCAAAGAGCTCCTACGAGCAGTACTTC
CASSSKSSYEQYF
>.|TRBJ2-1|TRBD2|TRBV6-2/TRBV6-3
TGTGCCAGCAGTTACGGGGCGGGAGGAGGTGATGAGCAGTTCTTC
CASSYGAGGGDEQFF
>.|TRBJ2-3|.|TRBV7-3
TGTGCCAGCAGCTTAGGAGTCGGGGGATACAGCACAGATACGCAGTATTTT
CASSLGVGGYSTDTQYF
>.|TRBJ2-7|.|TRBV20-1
TGCAGTGCCAGAGAGGACTTGTACGAGCAGTACTTC
CSAREDLYEQYF
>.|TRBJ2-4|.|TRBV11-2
TGTGCCAGCCGGGCGGGAGCCAAAAACATTCAGTACTTC
CASRAGAKNIQYF
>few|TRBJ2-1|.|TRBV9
TGTGCCAGCAGCCCAGTTGTCCTTTTCAATGAGCAGTTCTTC
CASSPVVLFNEQFF
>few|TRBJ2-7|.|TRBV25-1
TGTGCCAGCAGTCCACCCAGTCAAGTCTACGAGCAGTACTTC
CASSPPSQVYEQYF
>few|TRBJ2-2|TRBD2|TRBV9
TGTGCCAGCAGCGTAGACCCAGGGACTAGCGGGATGGGGACCGGGGAGCTGTTTTTT
CASSVDPGTSGMGTGELFF
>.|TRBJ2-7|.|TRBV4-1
TGCGCCAGCAGCCAAGGGATTCCGGTCTCCTACGAGCAGTACTTC
CASSQGIPVSYEQYF
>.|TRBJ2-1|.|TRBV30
TGTGCCTGGAGTGTATTAGGGGCCCCCAGGGAGCAGTTCTTC
CAWSVLGAPREQFF
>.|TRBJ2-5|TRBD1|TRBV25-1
TGTGCCAGCAGTGAATGGGACAGCCAAGAGACCCAGTACTTC
CASSEWDSQETQYF
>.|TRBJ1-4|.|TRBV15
TGTGCCACCAGCAGAGTTCCCGGACAGAAAGCAACTAATGAAAAACTGTTTTTT
CATSRVPGQKATNEKLFF
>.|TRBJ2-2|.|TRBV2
TGTGCCAGCAGTGGACTGTCGGCCGGGGAGCTGTTTTTT
CASSGLSAGELFF
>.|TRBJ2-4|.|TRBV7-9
TGTGCCAGCAGCTTAGGTCAGGGGACCAAAAACATTCAGTACTTC
CASSLGQGTKNIQYF
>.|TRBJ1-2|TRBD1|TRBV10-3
TGTGCCATCAGGACAACAGGGTCGACAGGGGGAAATAAAGAAGCTGGCTACACCTTC
CAIRTTGSTGGNKEAGYTF
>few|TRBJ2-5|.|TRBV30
TGTGCCTGGAGTCCTTTTGGCAGTCGATGGGAGTACTTC
CAWSPFGSRWEYF
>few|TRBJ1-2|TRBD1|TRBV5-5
TGTGCCAGCAGCTTGGGAGACAGGGTCGATGGCTACACCTTC
CASSLGDRVDGYTF
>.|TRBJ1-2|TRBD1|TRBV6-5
TGTGCCAGCAGTTACACCGGACAGGGTTTTGGCTACACCTTC
CASSYTGQGFGYTF
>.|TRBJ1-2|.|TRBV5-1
TGCGCCAGCAGCTTGGCCCGGGGGAATGGCTACACCTTC
CASSLARGNGYTF
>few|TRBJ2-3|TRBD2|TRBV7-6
TGTGCCAGCAGCTTACGGGGGGAGGAAGGCACAGATACGCAGTATTTT
CASSLRGEEGTDTQYF
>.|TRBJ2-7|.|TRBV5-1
TGCGCCAGCAGCTTGGTAGACTCCCGGGAGCAGTACTTC
CASSLVDSREQYF
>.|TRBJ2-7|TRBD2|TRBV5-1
TGCGCCAGCGCCTCCCCCACTAGCGGGAGCTACGAGCAGTACTTC
CASASPTSGSYEQYF
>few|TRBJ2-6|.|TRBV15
TGTGCCACCAAAAGAAACGCTTTTGGGGCCAACGTCCTGACTTTC
CATKRNAFGANVLTF
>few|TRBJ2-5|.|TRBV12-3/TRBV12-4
TGTGCCAGCAGTTTTTGGGGCGGCGAGACCCAGTACTTC
CASSFWGGETQYF
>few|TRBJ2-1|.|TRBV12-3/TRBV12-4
TGTGCCAGCAGTTTAGGAGGTGGGAGCGGAGCCTACAATGAGCAGTTCTTC
CASSLGGGSGAYNEQFF
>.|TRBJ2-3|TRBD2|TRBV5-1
TGCGCCAGCACAAGCGGGAGGGCAGAGGATACGCAGTATTTT
CASTSGRAEDTQYF
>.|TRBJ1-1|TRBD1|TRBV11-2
TGTGCCAGCAGCTCCAGGACAGGGGTAATGAACACTGAAGCTTTCTTT
CASSSRTGVMNTEAFF
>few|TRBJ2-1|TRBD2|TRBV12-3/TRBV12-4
TGTGCCAGCAGTAAAAGACTAGCGGGCTACAATGAGCAGTTCTTC
CASSKRLAGYNEQFF
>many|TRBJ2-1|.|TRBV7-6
TGTGCCAGCAGCTTTACTTTGCCAGGCGAGCAGTTCTTC
CASSFTLPGEQFF
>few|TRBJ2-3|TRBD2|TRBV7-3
TGTGCCAGCAGCTCAGGACTAGCGGGACATACAGATACGCAGTATTTT
CASSSGLAGHTDTQYF
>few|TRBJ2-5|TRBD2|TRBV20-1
TGCAGTGCTAGGCCGGGACTAGCGGGGGCCATCCAAGAGACCCAGTACTTC
CSARPGLAGAIQETQYF